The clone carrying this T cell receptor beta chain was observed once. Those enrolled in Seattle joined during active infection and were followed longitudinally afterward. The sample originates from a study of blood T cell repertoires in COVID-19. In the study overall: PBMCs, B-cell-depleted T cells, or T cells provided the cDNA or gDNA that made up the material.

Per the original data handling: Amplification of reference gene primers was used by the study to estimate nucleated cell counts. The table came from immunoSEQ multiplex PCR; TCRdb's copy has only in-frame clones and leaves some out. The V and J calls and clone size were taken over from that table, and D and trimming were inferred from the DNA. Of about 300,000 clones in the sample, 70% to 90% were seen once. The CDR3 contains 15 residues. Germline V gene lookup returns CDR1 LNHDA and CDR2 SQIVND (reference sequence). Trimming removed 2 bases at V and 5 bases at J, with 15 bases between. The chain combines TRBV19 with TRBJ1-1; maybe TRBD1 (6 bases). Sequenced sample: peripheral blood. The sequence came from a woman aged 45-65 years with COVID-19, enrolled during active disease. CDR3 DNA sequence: TGTGCCAGTAGTATAACCAGTACAGGGTTAACTGAAGCTTTCTTT. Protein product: CASSITSTGLTEAFF.